The 2 T cell receptor beta chains below all came from one sample that was sequenced in a study of OX40 agonist ivuxolimab in advanced cancers. TCRdb's copy holds only in-frame clones and misses some; the assay was immunoSEQ multiplex PCR. The sample has approximately 50,000 clones, roughly 82% seen once. Sample: CD4+ or CD8+ T cells sorted from blood, taken in a trial of the OX40 agonist ivuxolimab. The receptors shown here come from an adult with an advanced solid tumor such as melanoma, head and neck, liver or kidney cancer.

The chain recombines TRBV11-2 with TRBJ2-1, with 12 bases aligning to TRBD2. J lost 4 bases, V lost 4 bases, and 5 bases had no gene match. The germline gives CDR1 SGHAT, CDR2 FQNNGV. This CDR3 is built from 16 residues. This CDR3 is CASSSTSGGAYNEQFF. The CDR3 nucleotides are TGTGCCAGCAGCTCGACTAGCGGGGGCGCTTACAATGAGCAGTTCTTC.

The chain couples TRBV29-1 to TRBJ2-4, with D perhaps TRBD1 or TRBD2 (7 bases each). The CDR3 runs 15 residues. Deletions cut 7 bases from V and 2 bases from J, with 18 bases between. The V gene's germline CDR1 is SQVTM and CDR2 ANQGSEA. DNA for the CDR3: TGCAGCGCTCCCAGGGGGGGGTTCCCCAAAAACATTCAGTACTTC. Translation gives CSAPRGGFPKNIQYF. Full variable domain (remainder filled in from reference TRBV29-1 and TRBJ2-4): SAVISQKPSRDICQRGTSLTIQCQVDSQVTMMFWYRQQPGQSLTLIATANQGSEATYESGFVIDKFPISRPNLTFSTLTVSNMSPEDSSIYLCSAPRGGFPKNIQYFGAGTRLSVL.